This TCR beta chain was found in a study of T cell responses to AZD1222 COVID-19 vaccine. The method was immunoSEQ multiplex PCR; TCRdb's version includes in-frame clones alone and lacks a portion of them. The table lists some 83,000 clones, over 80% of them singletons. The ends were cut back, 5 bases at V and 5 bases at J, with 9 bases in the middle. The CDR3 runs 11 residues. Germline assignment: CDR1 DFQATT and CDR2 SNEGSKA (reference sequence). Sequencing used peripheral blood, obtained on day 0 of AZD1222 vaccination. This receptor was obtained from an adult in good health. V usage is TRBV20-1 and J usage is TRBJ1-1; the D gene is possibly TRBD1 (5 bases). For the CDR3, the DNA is TGCAGTGCTTGGGGGGGGACTGAAGCTTTCTTT. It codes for CSAWGGTEAFF.